This TCR beta chain was identified in a study of cytomegalovirus exposure and HLA in healthy donors. Overall study findings and caveats: Using a false discovery rate of 0.05, a later analysis showed that approximately 17,000 TCR beta sequences were associated with HLA alleles.

Primers: 60 Vbeta forward and 13 Jbeta reverse. Using immunoSEQ multiplex PCR, the repertoire was profiled, and TCRdb retains in-frame clones only, with some absent. The table has roughly 120,000 clones, about two thirds seen once; the top ten hold 5.4%. The CDR3 runs 13 residues. From germline, CDR1 is LNHDA and CDR2 SQIVND (reference sequence). V gave up 10 bases and J gave up 1 base; unmatched junction bases: 6. Points on this clone: Its antigen is unknown.

Sequenced input: PBMCs. The source of this sequence is a woman aged 65 to 85 in good health and CMV-seropositive. The V gene is TRBV19, the J gene TRBJ1-1, with 7 nucleotides matching TRBD1. CDR3 sequence (DNA): TGTGCCACCCGACAGGGTTGGAACACTGAAGCTTTCTTT. Amino acids: CATRQGWNTEAFF.